The 32 T cell receptor beta chains given below trace back to one sample, sequenced in a study of blood T cell repertoires in COVID-19 (dated by TCRdb to 2018 to 2020). The method was the immunoSEQ multiplex PCR assay. TCRdb obtained this table from immuneACCESS and retained in-frame rearrangements with V and J assigned. These tables miss some clones; where compared with another copy, unresolved V genes account for less than half of the shortfall, and the remainder is unexplained. The sample table contains about 83,000 clones; only one count was recorded for about 86% of them. The top ten hold approximately 22% of the sample. The specimen was peripheral blood. The source is a woman at least 80 years old in a cohort sampled during active or convalescent COVID-19.

This clone was seen once. The CDR3 DNA is TGCGCCAGCAGCCCGTTAGCGGGAGAAGATACGCAGTATTTT. This encodes CASSPLAGEDTQYF. The rearrangement links TRBV5-1 to TRBJ2-3; TRBD2 aligns across 9 bases. CDR1 is SGHRS, CDR2 YFSETQ, per germline. The CDR3 covers 14 residues. J was trimmed by 5 bases and V by 4 bases; bases with no gene match: 5.

This sequence joins TRBV2 and TRBJ2-5; 8 bases are shared with TRBD1. V gave up 7 bases and J gave up 5 bases; unmatched junction bases: 6. CDR1 SNHLY and CDR2 FYNNEI come from the germline V gene. This CDR3 has 13 residues. The CDR3 DNA follows: TGTGCCAGCACCCAGGGGGCGGAGGAGACCCAGTACTTC. It is translated as CASTQGAEETQYF.

This sequence joins TRBV29-1 and TRBJ1-1; 8 bases agree with TRBD1. The CDR3 runs to 12 residues. Per germline, CDR1 SQVTM and CDR2 ANQGSEA. Unmatched junction bases numbered 8, after V lost 7 bases and J lost 7 bases. CDR3 region: CSGGSDRGEAFF. CDR3 nucleotide sequence: TGCAGCGGTGGATCCGACAGGGGTGAAGCTTTCTTT.

Here the CDR3 DNA reads TGTGCCAGCAGCGTACTAGGACCCACAGATACGCAGTATTTT. Amino acid sequence: CASSVLGPTDTQYF. The chain combines TRBV6-5 with TRBJ2-3, with D possibly TRBD2 on 5 matching bases. Deletions cut 6 bases from V and 2 bases from J, with 12 bases between. The CDR3 loop spans 14 amino acids. Per germline, CDR1 MNHEY and CDR2 SVGAGI.

The genes are TRBV5-1 and TRBJ1-4; the match to TRBD1 covers 9 bases. The CDR3 has 15 amino acids. V shed 7 bases, J shed 0 bases, and the junction held 4 bases outside the gene matches. CDR1 is SGHRS, CDR2 YFSETQ, per germline. The CDR3: CASPRQGATNEKLFF. CDR3 coding DNA: TGCGCCAGCCCTAGACAGGGGGCAACTAATGAAAAACTGTTTTTT.

The chain employs TRBV28 and TRBJ2-1; 7 positions agree with TRBD2. From germline, CDR1 is MDHEN and CDR2 SYDVKM. This CDR3 comprises 16 residues. Unmatched junction bases numbered 10, after V lost 0 bases and J lost 8 bases. CDR3 coding DNA: TGTGCCAGCAGTTTATGGAGGAGCGGGAACGCCCATGAGCAGTTCTTC. It yields the protein CASSLWRSGNAHEQFF.

V usage is TRBV6-5 and J usage is TRBJ1-5, with D perhaps TRBD1 (6 bases). CDR1 MNHEY and CDR2 SVGAGI come from the germline V gene. V was clipped by 6 bases and J by 7 bases, with 7 bases between them. The CDR3 is made up of 11 amino acids. CDR3 in amino acids: CASSQGQPQHF. CDR3 nucleotides: TGTGCCAGCAGCCAGGGGCAGCCCCAGCATTTT.

The chain employs TRBV6-4 and TRBJ2-1; the D gene is possibly TRBD2 (7 bases). The CDR3 extends over 16 amino acids. CDR1 is MRHNA and CDR2 is SNTAGT in the germline V gene. Between the trimmed V and J ends, which lost 5 bases and 6 bases, there was a span of 20 bases. The DNA of the CDR3 is TGTGCCAGCAGTTATCTTCGGTCGGGGGGCAGCAATGAGCAGTTCTTC. It encodes CASSYLRSGGSNEQFF.

J is TRBJ1-1 and V is TRBV3-1 (or the pseudogene TRBV3-2); TRBD1 matches 8 bases. Germline V gene sequence: CDR1 LGHDT, CDR2 YNNKEL (reference sequence). The CDR3 is made up of 12 amino acids. V lost 6 bases, J lost 8 bases, and 5 bases stayed unmatched. The CDR3 region has the DNA TGTGCCAGCAGTCAGACAGGGGCAGAAGCTTTCTTT. It is translated as CASSQTGAEAFF.

The chain is built from TRBV2 and TRBJ2-3; 9 bases match TRBD2. Germline assignment: CDR1 SNHLY and CDR2 FYNNEI. The V and J ends lost 1 base and 5 bases, in that order; junction bases with no gene match: 4. The CDR3 has 15 amino acids. CDR3 sequence reads: CASSEGTSVRDTQYF. The CDR3 bases are TGTGCCAGCAGTGAAGGGACTAGCGTCAGAGATACGCAGTATTTT.

V is TRBV25-1 and J is TRBJ2-3; 8 nucleotides agree with TRBD1. V dropped 6 bases and J dropped 4; count of bases not matched to a gene: 12. CDR1 and CDR2 from the germline V gene are MGHDK and SYGVNS. The CDR3 sequence is 16 residues long. The CDR3 loop is CASSPPHGQGSDTQYF. In DNA, the CDR3 is TGTGCCAGCAGCCCTCCTCACGGACAGGGTTCAGATACGCAGTATTTT.

The genes are TRBV19 and TRBJ1-1, with no clear D. This CDR3 has 16 residues. Per the germline V gene, CDR1 is LNHDA and CDR2 is SQIVND (reference sequence). The V end was cut by 0 bases, the J end by 0 bases, with 11 bases between. This chain's CDR3 is CASSIDHASVNTEAFF. The CDR3 coding sequence is TGTGCCAGTAGTATAGATCACGCCAGCGTGAACACTGAAGCTTTCTTT.

The chain recombines TRBV28 with TRBJ1-1, with D perhaps TRBD1 (6 bases). Germline V gives CDR1 MDHEN, CDR2 SYDVKM. The CDR3 consists of 13 residues. Trimming stripped 2 bases from V and 8 bases from J, with 12 bases between. CDR3 coding DNA: TGTGCCAGCAGTTTAGGACAGCCCGTAGAAGCTTTCTTT. Translation gives CASSLGQPVEAFF. Full variable domain (outside the CDR3, taken from reference TRBV28 and TRBJ1-1): DVKVTQSSRYLVKRTGEKVFLECVQDMDHENMFWYRQDPGLGLRLIYFSYDVKMKEKGDIPEGYSVSREKKERFSLILESASTNQTSMYLCASSLGQPVEAFFGQGTRLTVV.

Written as DNA, the CDR3 is TGTGCCAGTAGCCCGGGGACAGGGCGTACCGGGGAGCTGTTTTTT. Amino acids: CASSPGTGRTGELFF. This chain links TRBV19 with TRBJ2-2, with 9 bases matching TRBD1. Looked up from germline, CDR1 is LNHDA and CDR2 is SQIVND (reference sequence). V gave up 6 bases and J gave up 5 bases; unmatched junction bases: 7. CDR3 length: 15 amino acids. Full variable domain (remainder filled in from reference TRBV19 and TRBJ2-2): DGGITQSPKYLFRKEGQNVTLSCEQNLNHDAMYWYRQDPGQGLRLIYYSQIVNDFQKGDIAEGYSVSREKKESFPLTVTSAQKNPTAFYLCASSPGTGRTGELFFGEGSRLTVL.

The chain links TRBV24-1 to TRBJ1-4; TRBD1 might be the D (6 bases). This CDR3 is built from 15 residues. The germline V gene encodes CDR1 KGHDR and CDR2 SFDVKD. V lost 2 bases, J lost 5 bases, and 11 bases lay in between. DNA of the CDR3: TGTGCCACCAGTGATTCAGGCCAGGGGAATGAAAAACTGTTTTTT. As protein: CATSDSGQGNEKLFF.

The rearrangement uses TRBV10-3 and TRBJ2-1; 8 nucleotides align to TRBD2. Germline V lookup: CDR1 ENHRY, CDR2 SYGVKD. The CDR3 is made up of 14 amino acids. V shed 7 bases, J shed 2 bases, and the junction held 4 bases outside the gene matches. The DNA for the CDR3 is TGTGCCATCATTCGGACTAGCACCTACAATGAGCAGTTCTTC. It translates to CAIIRTSTYNEQFF.

The chain uses TRBV4-2 and TRBJ1-6; 12 bases agree with TRBD1. The CDR3 has 20 residues. CDR1 is LGHNA, CDR2 YNFKEQ, per germline. The V segment lost 1 base and the J segment 7 bases; nucleotides outside the gene matches: 14. CDR3 bases: TGTGCCAGCAGCCAAGGTCCGGGACAGGGGGCGCAGGGCACCAATTCACCCCTCCACTTT. Protein: CASSQGPGQGAQGTNSPLHF.

This chain links TRBV11-2 with TRBJ1-2; TRBD1 is a possible D gene (6 bases). The CDR3 extends over 13 amino acids. V was cut by 1 base and J by 3 bases, with 6 bases left in between. The V gene's germline CDR1 is SGHAT and CDR2 FQNNGV. CDR3 amino acids: CASSLAGDYGYTF. DNA for the CDR3: TGTGCCAGCAGCTTAGCAGGGGACTATGGCTACACCTTC.

V usage is TRBV5-1 and J usage is TRBJ2-5; D is perhaps TRBD2 (5 bases). V gave up 4 bases and J gave up 2 bases, with 12 bases separating them. Germline V gene lookup returns CDR1 SGHRS and CDR2 YFSETQ. The CDR3 spans 14 residues. The DNA for the CDR3 is TGCGCCAGCAGCCCCGGACGGGAACAAGAGACCCAGTACTTC. Encoded protein: CASSPGREQETQYF.

J is TRBJ1-5 and V is TRBV28, with D tentatively TRBD1 (5 bases). With 2 bases removed from V and 4 bases from J, the gap between germline ends came to 12 bases. CDR3 length equals 15 residues. Germline assignment: CDR1 MDHEN and CDR2 SYDVKM. CDR3 sequence: CASSLTGGVNQPQHF. The CDR3 bases are TGTGCCAGCAGTTTAACGGGAGGGGTTAATCAGCCCCAGCATTTT.

This clone came up once. The chain couples TRBV6-5 to TRBJ1-1; 9 nucleotides agree with TRBD1. V gave up 6 bases and J gave up 4 bases; unmatched junction bases: 0. The CDR3 is 12 amino acids. The germline CDR1 and CDR2 sequences are MNHEY and SVGAGI. For the CDR3, the DNA is TGTGCCAGCAGGGGACAGGGCACTGAAGCTTTCTTT. Translated, it gives CASRGQGTEAFF.

The chain links TRBV10-3 to TRBJ1-3; maybe TRBD1 (5 bases). The germline V and J ends were trimmed by 2 bases and 3 bases, with 11 bases remaining between them. Germline V gene lookup returns CDR1 ENHRY and CDR2 SYGVKD. The CDR3 runs 15 residues. The CDR3 DNA reads TGTGCCATCAGTGAGCCCCAGGGCCTTGGAAACACCATATATTTT. It translates to CAISEPQGLGNTIYF.

This clone was detected only once. CDR3 residues: CASSTGTGDEKLFF. In nucleotides, the CDR3 is TGCGCCAGCAGCACCGGGACAGGGGATGAAAAACTGTTTTTT. The chain combines TRBV10-1 with TRBJ1-4, with 10 bases fitting TRBD1. Germline trimming cut 6 bases from V and 6 bases from J; bases unmatched to any gene: 4. The CDR3 loop spans 14 amino acids. Germline CDR1 WNHNN, CDR2 SYGVQD (reference sequence).

The chain uses TRBV4-2 and TRBJ1-6, with 9 bases that match TRBD1. The CDR3 runs to 18 residues. CDR1 and CDR2 (germline): LGHNA, YNFKEQ. The V segment lost 4 bases and the J segment 8 bases; nucleotides outside the gene matches: 15. The CDR3 DNA reads as TGTGCCAGCAGCCGCCGGGAGGGGACAGGGAAAATTGATTCACCCCTCCACTTT. Protein: CASSRREGTGKIDSPLHF.

In this sample, this clone turned up once. The chain uses TRBV5-4 and TRBJ2-7; 10 nucleotides agree with TRBD2. The germline CDR1 and CDR2 sequences are SGHNT and YYREEE (reference sequence). The trim removed 4 bases at V and 5 bases at J, leaving 18 bases unmatched. The CDR3 length is 18 residues. The CDR3 bases are TGTGCCAGCAGCCCGGGACTAGCGCGAAAAGTGGACGACGACGAGCAGTACTTC. It yields the protein CASSPGLARKVDDDEQYF.

V usage is TRBV5-6 and J usage is TRBJ1-2; D gene ambiguous. The germline V gene has CDR1 SGHDT and CDR2 YYEEEE. V gave up 1 base and J gave up 4 bases, with 5 bases separating them. The CDR3 length is 12 residues. In nucleotides, the CDR3 is TGTGCCAGCAGCTTGCCCAGCTATGGCTACACCTTC. It is translated as CASSLPSYGYTF.

V and J are TRBV5-6 and TRBJ1-2; D not resolved. V shed 1 base and J shed 0 bases, with 7 bases lying between them. The CDR3 loop spans 14 amino acids. Germline CDR1 reads SGHDT; CDR2 reads YYEEEE. The CDR3 region has the DNA TGTGCCAGCAGCTTGCACACGACTAACTATGGCTACACCTTC. This encodes CASSLHTTNYGYTF.

V is TRBV3-1 (or the pseudogene TRBV3-2) and J is TRBJ1-1; 7 nucleotides match TRBD1. From germline, CDR1 is LGHDT and CDR2 YNNKEL (reference sequence). This CDR3 contains 14 residues. J gave up 4 bases and V 3 bases, and 5 bases lay outside the gene matches. CDR3 nucleotide sequence: TGTGCCAGCAGCCAGGCAGGGGGGAGCACTGAAGCTTTCTTT. Translating gives CASSQAGGSTEAFF.

The chain carries TRBV25-1 and TRBJ1-4; D perhaps matches TRBD1 (6 bases). Per the germline V gene, CDR1 is MGHDK and CDR2 is SYGVNS. V lost 3 bases and J lost 2, with 10 bases in between. The CDR3 is 15 residues long. CDR3 nucleotides: TGTGCCAGCAGTGACCCCACAGGGACTAATGAAAAACTGTTTTTT. Its translation: CASSDPTGTNEKLFF.

This clone is a singleton in its sample. The chain uses TRBV5-1 and TRBJ2-7; TRBD2 aligns across 10 bases. Germline-derived CDR1 and CDR2 are SGHRS and YFSETQ. The trim removed 2 bases at V and 3 bases at J, leaving 5 bases unmatched. The CDR3 has 15 residues. In nucleotides, the CDR3 is TGCGCCAGCAGCTTTGCTAGCGGGAGTGGCTACGAGCAGTACTTC. Translated, it gives CASSFASGSGYEQYF.

This clone was observed a few times. V is TRBV6-1 and J is TRBJ1-2; D possibly corresponds to TRBD1 (5 bases). This CDR3 is built from 15 residues. Germline V gene data show CDR1 as MNHNS and CDR2 as SASEGT. Trimming took 0 bases from V and 5 from J, leaving 13 bases between them. In nucleotides, the CDR3 is TGTGCCAGCAGTGAAGCTGGCAGGGCTGGGTATGGCTACACCTTC. As protein: CASSEAGRAGYGYTF.

The sample holds a few counts of this clone. The rearrangement joins TRBV11-3 to TRBJ2-5, with TRBD2 matching 11 bases. Germline loops: CDR1 SGHNT, CDR2 YENEEA. CDR3 length: 17 residues. After removal of 5 bases from V and 5 bases from J, the junction contained 13 bases not matched to a gene. In nucleotides, the CDR3 is TGTGCCAGCAGCCCTACCCTAGCGGGAGGCGGGGGGGAGACCCAGTACTTC. Translated: CASSPTLAGGGGETQYF.